This entry is about one T cell receptor (beta chain). Its cognate antigen is unknown. This sample was included in a study of T-cell memory formation after mild COVID-19. Study-level background: There were largely donor-specific TCR clusters. Findings and limits, study-wide: Pre-infection memory carried some responding clones, suggesting that cross-reactive memory joined. For second-wave clones that peaked at day 37, SARS-CoV-2 specificity went unverified.

CDR3 length: 14 residues. Germline V lookup: CDR1 SEHNR, CDR2 FQNEAQ (reference sequence). V was clipped by 5 bases and J by 3 bases, with 14 bases between them. Using constant-segment primers, 5'RACE produced TCR alpha and TCR beta cDNA libraries carrying sample barcodes and UMIs. TCRdb redid the calling of the 5' RACE reads with MiXCR, one entry per CDR3 protein. Of about 260,000 distinct CDR3 sequences listed, over 15% are singletons. Sequenced input: PBMCs or a T cell subset sorted from them (not recorded which). The clonotype was recovered from a young man who had mild COVID-19 (a few samples of this study predate the infection). Cell type and time point are not known. The rearrangement links TRBV7-9 to TRBJ2-7; weak D call: TRBD1 (6 bases). The CDR3 nucleotides read TGTGCCAGCAGCCATGTGGACAGCCTCTACGAGCAGTACTTC. This sequence encodes CASSHVDSLYEQYF.